This paragraph covers one T cell receptor (beta chain) sequence. These data come from a study of cytomegalovirus exposure and HLA in healthy donors. The CDR3 loop spans 17 amino acids. Germline V lookup: CDR1 MNHNS, CDR2 SASEGT. V was pared by 4 bases and J by 2 bases, with 12 bases of the junction left unmatched. It was with 60 Vbeta and 13 Jbeta primers that the PCR ran. Clones were sequenced by immunoSEQ multiplex PCR, and TCRdb holds only the in-frame ones, with some missing. The profile shows 170,000 or so clones, about 80% of them singletons. The receptor was derived from a man in his thirties or forties in good health and CMV-seropositive. The chain employs TRBV6-1 and TRBJ2-3; 7 bases agree with TRBD2. The sample was PBMCs. The CDR3 DNA reads as TGTGCCAGCAGTGGCGAAACCCTAGCGGTTATCACAGATACGCAGTATTTT. Residues: CASSGETLAVITDTQYF.